Below are 16 T cell receptor beta chains sequenced from a single sample in a study of blood T cell repertoires in COVID-19. Generated by immunoSEQ multiplex PCR, the TCRdb table keeps only in-frame clones and is missing some. The sample has 250,000 to 300,000 clones, more than 75% seen once. The sequenced material came from PBMCs or T cells enriched from blood (not recorded which). Receptor source: a woman aged 55-69 years in a cohort exposed to, infected with or recovered from COVID-19 (not recorded which).

This clone has just a few counts. The genes are TRBV2 and TRBJ2-2; possibly TRBD2 for D (5 bases). This CDR3 is 12 amino acids long. V was shortened by 4 bases and J by 5 bases, with 5 bases between the two germline ends. In germline, CDR1 is SNHLY, CDR2 FYNNEI. The CDR3 loop is CASSGETGELFF. The CDR3 DNA follows: TGTGCCAGCAGTGGGGAGACCGGGGAGCTGTTTTTT.

As to this clone: The junction and the germline gene differ at one end; a read error may be behind it. The chain recombines TRBV28 with TRBJ2-7; the match to TRBD1 covers 7 bases. The CDR3 length is 14 residues. Germline assignment: CDR1 MDHEN and CDR2 SYDVKM. For the CDR3, the DNA is TGTGCCAGCAGCCCCCGGGACAGATCCTACGAGCGGTACTTC. It yields the protein CASSPRDRSYERYF.

The chain is built from TRBV28 and TRBJ2-1; TRBD2 matches 7 bases. CDR1 and CDR2 from the germline V gene are MDHEN and SYDVKM. V dropped 3 bases and J dropped 7; count of bases not matched to a gene: 12. The CDR3 contains 16 residues. CDR3 coding DNA: TGTGCCAGCAGTTTTCCCACTCCGGGAGGAAGAAATGAGCAGTTCTTC. Protein sequence: CASSFPTPGGRNEQFF. The full variable domain, in which reference TRBV28 and TRBJ2-1 provide the parts outside the CDR3, is DVKVTQSSRYLVKRTGEKVFLECVQDMDHENMFWYRQDPGLGLRLIYFSYDVKMKEKGDIPEGYSVSREKKERFSLILESASTNQTSMYLCASSFPTPGGRNEQFFGPGTRLTVL.

This clone has a single count. This chain joins TRBV3-1 (or the pseudogene TRBV3-2) and TRBJ2-7; 8 bases map to TRBD1. After removal of 6 bases from V and 5 bases from J, the junction contained 6 bases not matched to a gene. The CDR3 spans 13 residues. Germline CDR1 is LGHDT and CDR2 is YNNKEL (reference sequence). This CDR3 is CASRGTGGDEQYF. For the CDR3, the DNA is TGTGCCAGCAGGGGTACAGGGGGTGACGAGCAGTACTTC.

The V gene is TRBV4-1, the J gene TRBJ2-3; D ambiguous. Per the germline V gene, CDR1 is MGHRA and CDR2 is YSYEKL. Trimming removed 1 base at V and 10 bases at J, with 15 bases between. This CDR3 region has 14 residues. CDR3 sequence (DNA): TGCGCCAGCAGCCAAGGATCCCCTGACATTTCGCAGTATTTT. Translation: CASSQGSPDISQYF.

CDR3 amino acids: CASSYDNSGNTIYF. CDR3 DNA: TGTGCCAGCAGTTACGACAACTCTGGAAACACCATATATTTT. This sequence joins TRBV6-5 and TRBJ1-3, with D unclear. Germline V gives CDR1 MNHEY, CDR2 SVGAGI. The germline V and J ends were trimmed by 2 bases and 0 bases, with 5 bases remaining between them. This CDR3 is built from 14 residues.

The gene calls are TRBV5-1 and TRBJ2-3; D is possibly TRBD1 (5 bases). CDR1 is SGHRS and CDR2 is YFSETQ in the germline V gene. The CDR3 is 15 amino acids. V was clipped by 0 bases and J by 6 bases, with 14 bases between them. The CDR3 region has the DNA TGCGCCAGCAGCTTGGGCCAGGGTAGGTGGGATACGCAGTATTTT. Residues: CASSLGQGRWDTQYF.

The chain carries TRBV10-2 and TRBJ1-5; D may be TRBD1 (5 bases). The CDR3 runs 15 residues. Germline CDR1 is WSHSY and CDR2 is SAAADI. Trimming removed 5 bases from V and 3 bases from J, with 14 bases in between. The CDR3 coding sequence is TGCGCCAGCAGTATGGACACTGACCCCAATCAGCCCCAGCATTTT. The encoded protein is CASSMDTDPNQPQHF.

The V and J genes are TRBV7-3 and TRBJ2-1; D perhaps matches TRBD2 (5 bases). Germline V gene sequence: CDR1 SGHTA, CDR2 FQGTGA. The CDR3 length is 14 residues. The ends were cut back, 5 bases at V and 4 bases at J, with 12 bases in the middle. The CDR3 here is CASSRAPGYNEQFF. Written as DNA, the CDR3 is TGTGCCAGCAGCCGCGCCCCGGGGTACAATGAGCAGTTCTTC.

V gene TRBV18 combines with J gene TRBJ1-6, with 7 bases that match TRBD1. The CDR3 is 16 residues long. Per the germline V gene, CDR1 is KGHSH and CDR2 is LQKENI. The V gene end was trimmed by 2 bases and the J gene end by 5 bases; junction bases not matched to a gene: 6. The CDR3 sequence: CASSPMPQGDNSPLHF. CDR3 bases: TGTGCCAGCTCACCAATGCCGCAGGGGGATAATTCACCCCTCCACTTT.

J is TRBJ1-1 and V is TRBV19; 8 bases are a match to TRBD1. Unmatched junction bases numbered 8, after V lost 3 bases and J lost 5 bases. The germline V gene encodes CDR1 LNHDA and CDR2 SQIVND (reference sequence). CDR3 length: 15 residues. In DNA, the CDR3 is TGTGCCAGTAGTATCCCAAGGACAGGGAAAACTGAAGCTTTCTTT. It codes for CASSIPRTGKTEAFF. Looking up the rest from reference TRBV19 and TRBJ1-1 gives the full variable domain: DGGITQSPKYLFRKEGQNVTLSCEQNLNHDAMYWYRQDPGQGLRLIYYSQIVNDFQKGDIAEGYSVSREKKESFPLTVTSAQKNPTAFYLCASSIPRTGKTEAFFGQGTRLTVV.

V and J are TRBV30 and TRBJ2-3; D is possibly TRBD1 (5 bases). V was clipped by 5 bases and J by 5 bases, with 14 bases between them. The germline V gene encodes CDR1 GTSNPN and CDR2 SVGIG (reference sequence). This CDR3 contains 13 residues. CDR3 region: CAWAAGLEDTQYF. CDR3 nucleotides: TGTGCCTGGGCGGCAGGGTTAGAAGATACGCAGTATTTT.

The chain carries TRBV11-2 and TRBJ1-6, with TRBD1 as a possible D gene (6 bases). Trimming left V 5 bases short and J 2 bases short, with 10 bases between. CDR1 SGHAT and CDR2 FQNNGV come from the germline V gene. CDR3 length: 15 residues. CDR3 nucleotide sequence: TGTGCCAGCAGCCCAGGGGAGACCTATAATTCACCCCTCCACTTT. It specifies CASSPGETYNSPLHF.

V gene TRBV7-2 combines with J gene TRBJ2-3; TRBD1 aligns across 10 bases. Germline V lookup: CDR1 SGHTA, CDR2 FQGNSA. J gave up 3 bases and V 4 bases, and 7 bases lay outside the gene matches. CDR3 size: 16 residues. Written as DNA, the CDR3 is TGTGCCAGCAGCTCGAGGACAGGGGGGGGGACAGATACGCAGTATTTT. Translated, it gives CASSSRTGGGTDTQYF.

Note on this clone: This sample includes further DNA sequences coding for the same CDR3. The DNA of the CDR3 is TGTGCCAGCATGCGAACAGGGAACACTGAAGCTTTCTTT. It codes for CASMRTGNTEAFF. This sequence joins TRBV28 and TRBJ1-1, with a possible D match to TRBD1 (5 bases). The V and J ends lost 7 bases and 1 base respectively, with 10 bases between them. CDR1 is MDHEN, CDR2 SYDVKM, per germline. The CDR3 sequence is 13 residues long.

V and J are TRBV10-3 and TRBJ2-1; TRBD1 matches 9 bases. CDR1 is ENHRY, CDR2 SYGVKD, per germline. The CDR3 has 15 amino acids. V shed 9 bases and J 7 bases; nucleotides not matched to a gene: 13. The CDR3 sequence: CAIQTGTGQENEQFF. In DNA form, the CDR3 reads TGTGCCATACAAACCGGGACAGGGCAGGAGAATGAGCAGTTCTTC.